The rows below give T cell receptor beta chains drawn from one sample of a study of CD8 T cells in ankylosing spondylitis. TCRdb itself ran the 5' RACE reads through MiXCR, one entry per CDR3 protein. Of about 210,000 distinct CDR3 sequences listed, 7.3% are singletons. Sample: blood, either unsorted or a sorted T cell fraction (not recorded which). The receptors come from a male donor with ankylosing spondylitis. Each CDR3 is given with its conserved first and last residue. Fields, in order: D gene, J gene, CDR3 length, V gene, clone size, CDR3 protein, CDR3 DNA. The D gene is left open where the match is weak. Expanded clones are given a class, and other clones once, few, many or no size at all.

>NA|TRBJ1-2|12|TRBV20-1|many
CSAPPDKYGYTF
TGCAGTGCCCCCCCAGATAAATATGGCTACACCTTC
>TRBD1|TRBJ2-1|15|TRBV7-7|NA
CASSLDRNHVSEQFF
TGTGCTAGCAGCCTGGACAGGAATCATGTAAGTGAGCAGTTCTTC
>NA|TRBJ2-1|16|TRBV5-1|many
CASSLTWTASYNEQFF
TGCGCCAGCAGCTTGACGTGGACAGCCTCCTACAATGAGCAGTTCTTC
>NA|TRBJ1-2|17|TRBV7-9|many
CASSLTPRDPGGYGYTF
TGTGCCAGCAGCTTAACGCCCCGCGACCCAGGCGGATATGGCTACACCTTC
>TRBD1|TRBJ1-1|15|TRBV7-6|few
CASSLLGQPRTEAFF
TGTGCCAGCAGCCTGCTGGGACAGCCGCGGACTGAAGCTTTCTTT
>TRBD1|TRBJ1-6|15|TRBV15|NA
CATSNPTGGGSPLHF
TGTGCCACCAGCAACCCCACAGGGGGCGGATCACCCCTCCACTTT
>NA|TRBJ2-7|18|TRBV14|many
CASSPLRQGVLVPYEQYF
TGTGCCAGCAGCCCACTACGGCAAGGGGTCCTAGTCCCCTACGAGCAGTACTTC
>TRBD1|TRBJ1-4|15|TRBV9|many
CASSVEGTANEKLFF
TGTGCCAGCAGCGTAGAGGGGACAGCTAATGAAAAACTGTTTTTT
>TRBD1|TRBJ2-2|16|TRBV7-2|many
CASSWTGQGFTGELFF
TGTGCCAGCAGCTGGACCGGACAGGGTTTCACCGGGGAGCTGTTTTTT
>NA|TRBJ2-7|15|TRBV20-1|many
CSARDGGSSSYEQYF
TGCAGTGCTAGAGATGGGGGGTCGAGCTCCTACGAGCAGTACTTC
>NA|TRBJ2-1|15|TRBV5-1|many
CASRRFLGLGNEQFF
TGCGCCAGCAGGAGATTTTTGGGACTTGGGAATGAGCAGTTCTTC
>NA|TRBJ1-1|14|TRBV9|many
CASSVEGAATEAFF
TGTGCCAGCAGCGTAGAAGGAGCCGCCACTGAAGCTTTCTTT
>TRBD1|TRBJ1-2|12|TRBV10-3|NA
CAISAGGLGYTF
TGTGCCATCAGTGCAGGGGGTCTCGGCTACACCTTC
>TRBD1|TRBJ2-1|14|TRBV20-1|many
CSAVDRRIYNEQFF
TGCAGTGCCGTGGACAGGAGAATCTACAATGAGCAGTTCTTC
>NA|TRBJ2-1|15|TRBV20-1|NA
CSARPGASFYNEQFF
TGCAGTGCCAGACCGGGGGCTAGCTTCTACAATGAGCAGTTCTTC
>NA|TRBJ2-1|13|TRBV20-1|NA
CSARGSYYNEQFF
TGCAGTGCTAGGGGGTCATATTACAATGAGCAGTTCTTC
>TRBD2|TRBJ2-3|13|TRBV27|many
CASSWGGSDTQYF
TGTGCCAGCAGTTGGGGGGGTAGCGATACGCAGTATTTT
>NA|TRBJ1-5|16|TRBV4-1|many
CASSQDQVRLNQPQHF
TGCGCCAGCAGCCAAGATCAGGTCCGGCTGAATCAGCCCCAGCATTTT
>TRBD1|TRBJ1-1|14|TRBV4-2|many
CASSSRDRVGEAFF
TGTGCCAGCAGCTCCCGGGACAGGGTCGGTGAAGCTTTCTTT
>TRBD1|TRBJ2-7|15|TRBV10-3|few
CAISGGQGSSYEQYF
TGTGCCATCAGTGGGGGACAGGGCAGCTCCTACGAGCAGTACTTC
>NA|TRBJ2-1|17|TRBV4-3|many
CASSQDIFGEKSDEQFF
TGCGCCAGCAGCCAAGATATTTTCGGAGAAAAGAGCGATGAGCAGTTCTTC
>TRBD2|TRBJ2-1|13|TRBV10-3|few
CAVTSVESSEQFF
TGTGCCGTCACTAGCGTAGAGTCCAGTGAGCAGTTCTTC
>NA|TRBJ2-5|13|TRBV4-2|many
CASSQGSPETQYF
TGTGCCAGCAGCCAAGGTTCCCCGGAGACCCAGTACTTC
>NA|TRBJ2-7|15|TRBV6-2/TRBV6-3|few
CASIPNSGNSYEQYF
TGTGCCAGCATTCCTAATAGCGGAAACTCCTACGAGCAGTACTTC
>NA|TRBJ1-1|12|TRBV5-6|few
CASSLDHTEAFF
TGTGCCAGCAGCTTGGATCACACTGAAGCTTTCTTT
>TRBD1|TRBJ2-7|14|TRBV20-1|many
CSARGGQGLYEQYF
TGCAGTGCTAGGGGGGGACAGGGACTCTACGAGCAGTACTTC
>NA|TRBJ2-1|16|TRBV11-1|many
CASSLADPSSYNEQFF
TGTGCCAGCAGCTTAGCTGACCCTAGCTCCTACAATGAGCAGTTCTTC
>NA|TRBJ1-4|13|TRBV7-9|many
CASSFEFFGKLFF
TGTGCCAGCAGCTTTGAATTTTTTGGAAAACTGTTTTTT
>NA|TRBJ1-2|13|TRBV6-2/TRBV6-3|many
CASRTGRPYGYTF
TGTGCCAGCAGAACGGGACGGCCCTATGGCTACACCTTC
>TRBD1|TRBJ1-5|15|TRBV4-3|many
CASSHRTGVGQPQHF
TGCGCCAGCAGCCACCGGACAGGAGTTGGTCAGCCCCAGCATTTT
>NA|TRBJ2-7|14|TRBV28|few
CASSLGRPVLEQYF
TGTGCCAGCAGTTTGGGACGCCCGGTCCTAGAGCAGTACTTC
>NA|TRBJ2-5|13|TRBV24-1|NA
CATSDYLEETQYF
TGTGCCACCAGTGATTATTTGGAAGAGACCCAGTACTTC
>TRBD2|TRBJ2-7|15|TRBV27|few
CASSPGTSGSWEQYF
TGTGCCAGCAGTCCCGGGACTAGCGGGAGTTGGGAGCAGTACTTC
>NA|TRBJ1-2|13|TRBV29-1|many
CSVLGAGNYGYTF
TGCAGCGTTCTAGGGGCAGGGAACTATGGCTACACCTTC
>NA|TRBJ2-1|15|TRBV5-6|NA
CASSFGSNLYNEQFF
TGTGCCAGCAGCTTCGGGAGTAACCTCTACAATGAGCAGTTCTTC
>TRBD1|TRBJ1-2|15|TRBV5-1|NA
CASSLAGWTGDGYTF
TGCGCCAGCAGCTTGGCCGGTTGGACAGGAGATGGCTACACCTTC
>TRBD1|TRBJ1-2|15|TRBV4-3|NA
CASSHGTGDTDGYTF
TGCGCCAGCAGCCATGGGACAGGGGATACGGATGGCTACACCTTC
>NA|TRBJ2-2|14|TRBV7-9|many
CASARPFRTGELFF
TGTGCCAGCGCCAGGCCGTTTCGCACCGGGGAGCTGTTTTTT
>NA|TRBJ1-2|15|TRBV27|few
CASSSVQGSNYGYTF
TGTGCCAGCAGTTCGGTACAGGGATCGAACTATGGCTACACCTTC
>NA|TRBJ2-5|12|TRBV20-1|NA
CSASETRKTQYF
TGCAGTGCTAGCGAAACCCGCAAGACCCAGTACTTC
>NA|TRBJ2-5|15|TRBV7-9|many
CASSPLTLARETQYF
TGTGCCAGCAGCCCCTTGACTTTAGCTAGAGAGACCCAGTACTTC
>TRBD1|TRBJ1-1|10|TRBV6-6|many
CASEGAKAFF
TGTGCCAGCGAGGGGGCCAAAGCTTTCTTT
>NA|TRBJ2-1|15|TRBV27|many
CASSFFGTRSNEQFF
TGTGCCAGCAGTTTTTTCGGGACAAGAAGTAATGAGCAGTTCTTC
>TRBD2|TRBJ2-5|16|TRBV20-1|many
CSANGLAGVIGETQYF
TGCAGTGCTAACGGACTAGCGGGAGTCATCGGCGAGACCCAGTACTTC
>NA|TRBJ1-5|15|TRBV7-9|many
CASSSASNLLQPQHF
TGTGCCAGCAGCTCCGCCTCGAATTTATTGCAGCCCCAGCATTTT
>NA|TRBJ2-7|11|TRBV20-1|few
CSPKDYHEQYF
TGCAGTCCCAAGGACTATCACGAGCAGTACTTC
>NA|TRBJ1-5|15|TRBV19|many
CASRPVVGINQPQHF
TGTGCCAGTAGACCCGTCGTCGGGATCAATCAGCCCCAGCATTTT
>TRBD2|TRBJ2-5|15|TRBV28|many
CASSASGGSEETQYF
TGTGCCAGCAGTGCCTCGGGGGGGAGCGAAGAGACCCAGTACTTC
>TRBD1|TRBJ2-7|14|TRBV30|many
CAWSDWTGVFEQYF
TGTGCCTGGAGTGATTGGACAGGGGTATTCGAGCAGTACTTC
>TRBD1|TRBJ1-1|18|TRBV9|NA
CASSVAPDRPGGDTEAFF
TGTGCCAGCAGCGTAGCACCGGACAGGCCGGGGGGGGACACTGAAGCTTTCTTT